This T cell receptor beta chain is drawn from a study of technical replicates of blood from a handful of donors. Sequencing used immunoSEQ multiplex PCR; TCRdb keeps in-frame clones, though not all of them. The data hold about 14,000 clones, with approximately 78% observed a single time. Germline V CDR1 and CDR2: SGHAT, FQNNGV. CDR3 length: 16 amino acids. The trim removed 5 bases at V and 7 bases at J, leaving 13 bases unmatched. The TCR was taken from a human donor in good health. Sequenced: PBMCs. The rearrangement joins TRBV11-2 to TRBJ2-5; 10 nucleotides line up with TRBD2. CDR3 in amino acids: CASSPRGVASGGTQYF. In DNA, the CDR3 is TGTGCCAGCAGCCCACGGGGGGTGGCTAGCGGGGGGACCCAGTACTTC.